Listed below are T cell receptor beta chains from one sample, sequenced in a study of early T cells in non-severe SARS-CoV-2 infection. TCRdb itself ran the 5' RACE reads through MiXCR, one entry per CDR3 protein. There are around 64,000 distinct CDR3 sequences in the sample; around 11% occur only once, and roughly 6.8% lies in the top ten. Source material: whole blood. The receptor source for this set is an adult who was a healthcare worker with PCR-confirmed SARS-CoV-2 infection or an uninfected control (not recorded which). CDR3s include the opening cysteine and the closing phenylalanine or tryptophan. Fields, in order: J gene, D gene, clone size, V gene, CDR3 protein, CDR3 DNA. D genes are given only for firm matches. A clone size is listed for some rows: how often the clone was seen (once, few, many), or a class if it is expanded.

J gene: TRBJ2-3; D gene: TRBD1; clone size: -; V gene: TRBV18; CDR3 protein: CASSRPGTASTDTQYF; CDR3 DNA: TGTGCCAGCTCAAGACCCGGGACAGCTAGCACAGATACGCAGTATTTT
J gene: TRBJ1-4; D gene: -; clone size: -; V gene: TRBV7-8; CDR3 protein: CASSAPKGSYNEKLFF; CDR3 DNA: TGTGCCAGCAGCGCCCCTAAGGGTTCCTATAATGAAAAACTGTTTTTT
J gene: TRBJ2-5; D gene: -; clone size: -; V gene: TRBV4-1; CDR3 protein: CASSQDPSQTQYF; CDR3 DNA: TGCGCCAGCAGCCAAGATCCTAGCCAGACCCAGTACTTC
J gene: TRBJ1-6; D gene: -; clone size: few; V gene: TRBV5-6; CDR3 protein: CASSRRDGYSPLHF; CDR3 DNA: TGTGCCAGCAGCAGACGGGACGGGTATTCACCCCTCCACTTT
J gene: TRBJ2-5; D gene: -; clone size: many; V gene: TRBV5-1; CDR3 protein: CASSLGRGAETQYF; CDR3 DNA: TGCGCCAGCAGCTTGGGCAGGGGAGCTGAGACCCAGTACTTC
J gene: TRBJ1-2; D gene: -; clone size: -; V gene: TRBV19; CDR3 protein: CASQGPAYGYTF; CDR3 DNA: TGTGCCAGCCAGGGACCAGCCTATGGCTACACCTTC
J gene: TRBJ1-6; D gene: TRBD1; clone size: -; V gene: TRBV5-6; CDR3 protein: CASSGGTVRNSPLHF; CDR3 DNA: TGTGCCAGCAGCGGCGGGACAGTTAGAAATTCACCCCTCCACTTT
J gene: TRBJ1-2; D gene: -; clone size: many; V gene: TRBV6-5; CDR3 protein: CATLGGVYGYTF; CDR3 DNA: TGTGCCACCCTAGGAGGCGTTTATGGCTACACCTTC
J gene: TRBJ1-1; D gene: -; clone size: many; V gene: TRBV12-3/TRBV12-4; CDR3 protein: CASSELRGMNTEAFF; CDR3 DNA: TGTGCCAGCAGTGAACTAAGGGGCATGAACACTGAAGCTTTCTTT
J gene: TRBJ2-2; D gene: TRBD2; clone size: many; V gene: TRBV19; CDR3 protein: CASKTTSGRGELFF; CDR3 DNA: TGTGCCAGCAAAACAACTAGCGGGAGGGGGGAGCTGTTTTTT
J gene: TRBJ2-1; D gene: -; clone size: -; V gene: TRBV10-3; CDR3 protein: CAIRDPTIHNEQFF; CDR3 DNA: TGTGCCATCAGGGACCCTACAATTCACAATGAGCAGTTCTTC
J gene: TRBJ2-4; D gene: -; clone size: many; V gene: TRBV18; CDR3 protein: CASSPPRTLAKNIQYF; CDR3 DNA: TGTGCCAGCTCACCACCGAGGACCCTAGCCAAAAACATTCAGTACTTC
J gene: TRBJ2-7; D gene: -; clone size: many; V gene: TRBV12-5; CDR3 protein: CASDSRVEGYEQYF; CDR3 DNA: TGTGCTAGTGATAGTCGGGTCGAGGGCTACGAGCAGTACTTC
J gene: TRBJ1-1; D gene: -; clone size: -; V gene: TRBV18; CDR3 protein: CASSPRDTENTEAFF; CDR3 DNA: TGTGCCAGCTCACCCCGGGACACAGAAAACACTGAAGCTTTCTTT
J gene: TRBJ1-2; D gene: TRBD1; clone size: many; V gene: TRBV29-1; CDR3 protein: CSVEVTGTGVFYGYTF; CDR3 DNA: TGCAGCGTTGAAGTTACCGGGACAGGGGTTTTCTATGGCTACACCTTC
J gene: TRBJ2-5; D gene: -; clone size: few; V gene: TRBV20-1; CDR3 protein: CSASPEETQYF; CDR3 DNA: TGCAGTGCTAGCCCAGAAGAGACCCAGTACTTC
J gene: TRBJ2-4; D gene: -; clone size: many; V gene: TRBV24-1; CDR3 protein: CATSDFQGGKNIQYF; CDR3 DNA: TGTGCCACCAGTGATTTCCAGGGGGGCAAAAACATTCAGTACTTC
J gene: TRBJ2-2; D gene: -; clone size: few; V gene: TRBV29-1; CDR3 protein: CSVDGGASGELFF; CDR3 DNA: TGCAGCGTTGATGGCGGCGCCTCCGGGGAGCTGTTTTTT
J gene: TRBJ1-6; D gene: TRBD1; clone size: many; V gene: TRBV5-1; CDR3 protein: CASSTDRGDSPLHF; CDR3 DNA: TGCGCCAGCAGCACGGACAGGGGAGATTCACCCCTCCACTTT
J gene: TRBJ2-1; D gene: TRBD2; clone size: -; V gene: TRBV5-1; CDR3 protein: CASSPVVSGRAGEQFF; CDR3 DNA: TGCGCCAGCAGCCCCGTTGTTAGCGGGAGGGCCGGAGAGCAGTTCTTC
J gene: TRBJ1-6; D gene: -; clone size: -; V gene: TRBV11-3; CDR3 protein: CASSLARATGVHF; CDR3 DNA: TGTGCCAGCAGCCTCGCGAGGGCCACTGGGGTCCACTTT
J gene: TRBJ2-1; D gene: TRBD2; clone size: few; V gene: TRBV19; CDR3 protein: CASSIGLELYNEQFF; CDR3 DNA: TGTGCCAGTAGTATCGGACTAGAATTGTACAATGAGCAGTTCTTC
J gene: TRBJ2-7; D gene: TRBD1; clone size: -; V gene: TRBV4-1; CDR3 protein: CASSQAGQGSYEQYF; CDR3 DNA: TGCGCCAGCAGCCAAGCCGGACAGGGGAGCTACGAGCAGTACTTC
J gene: TRBJ1-1; D gene: -; clone size: few; V gene: TRBV5-5; CDR3 protein: CASSLTGSVPEAFF; CDR3 DNA: TGTGCCAGCAGCTTGACAGGGAGCGTTCCTGAAGCTTTCTTT
J gene: TRBJ2-1; D gene: TRBD2; clone size: many; V gene: TRBV18; CDR3 protein: CASSPPGLTSGRSGEQFF; CDR3 DNA: TGTGCCAGCTCACCACCGGGGTTGACTAGCGGGAGATCCGGTGAGCAGTTCTTC
J gene: TRBJ2-2; D gene: TRBD2; clone size: many; V gene: TRBV19; CDR3 protein: CASSPQRGGTGELFF; CDR3 DNA: TGTGCCAGTAGTCCCCAGCGGGGGGGCACCGGGGAGCTGTTTTTT
J gene: TRBJ1-1; D gene: TRBD1; clone size: few; V gene: TRBV29-1; CDR3 protein: CSVALRQGDPEAFF; CDR3 DNA: TGCAGCGTTGCTCTCAGACAGGGGGACCCTGAAGCTTTCTTT
J gene: TRBJ2-3; D gene: TRBD1; clone size: many; V gene: TRBV7-9; CDR3 protein: CASSSPRRTGRTDTQYF; CDR3 DNA: TGTGCCAGCAGCTCTCCCCGAAGGACAGGCCGCACAGATACGCAGTATTTT
J gene: TRBJ1-4; D gene: -; clone size: -; V gene: TRBV6-5; CDR3 protein: CASSSAPRTNEKLFF; CDR3 DNA: TGTGCCAGCAGTTCCGCCCCCCGAACTAATGAAAAACTGTTTTTT
J gene: TRBJ2-5; D gene: TRBD2; clone size: many; V gene: TRBV5-1; CDR3 protein: CASSLFGGGEETQYF; CDR3 DNA: TGCGCCAGCAGCTTGTTTGGCGGGGGAGAAGAGACCCAGTACTTC
J gene: TRBJ2-6; D gene: -; clone size: few; V gene: TRBV5-6; CDR3 protein: CASTQLGRLSGANVLTF; CDR3 DNA: TGTGCCAGCACCCAACTCGGACGGCTCTCTGGGGCCAACGTCCTGACTTTC
J gene: TRBJ2-7; D gene: TRBD2; clone size: few; V gene: TRBV29-1; CDR3 protein: CSVGLAGEQYF; CDR3 DNA: TGCAGCGTGGGACTAGCGGGCGAGCAGTACTTC
J gene: TRBJ2-3; D gene: -; clone size: many; V gene: TRBV6-2/TRBV6-3; CDR3 protein: CASSVGVRTDTQYF; CDR3 DNA: TGTGCCAGCAGCGTCGGGGTGCGAACAGATACGCAGTATTTT
J gene: TRBJ2-7; D gene: -; clone size: many; V gene: TRBV12-3/TRBV12-4; CDR3 protein: CASSPRGGTYEQYF; CDR3 DNA: TGTGCCAGCAGTCCGCGGGGAGGTACCTACGAGCAGTACTTC
J gene: TRBJ1-5; D gene: -; clone size: many; V gene: TRBV14; CDR3 protein: CASSQDHNQPQHF; CDR3 DNA: TGTGCCAGCAGCCAAGACCACAATCAGCCCCAGCATTTT
J gene: TRBJ2-5; D gene: -; clone size: -; V gene: TRBV20-1; CDR3 protein: CSARDLGLETQYF; CDR3 DNA: TGCAGTGCTAGAGATCTAGGGCTGGAGACCCAGTACTTC
J gene: TRBJ2-3; D gene: -; clone size: -; V gene: TRBV21-1; CDR3 protein: CASFCTDTQYF; CDR3 DNA: TGTGCCAGCTTCTGCACAGATACGCAGTATTTT
J gene: TRBJ1-2; D gene: -; clone size: few; V gene: TRBV7-3; CDR3 protein: CASSPGQPYGYTF; CDR3 DNA: TGTGCCAGCAGCCCCGGACAGCCCTATGGCTACACCTTC
J gene: TRBJ2-3; D gene: TRBD1; clone size: -; V gene: TRBV5-1; CDR3 protein: CASSLGQGIDTQYF; CDR3 DNA: TGCGCCAGCAGCTTGGGACAGGGAATAGATACGCAGTATTTT
J gene: TRBJ2-3; D gene: TRBD2; clone size: many; V gene: TRBV10-3; CDR3 protein: CAISLAGGTDTQYF; CDR3 DNA: TGTGCCATCAGCTTAGCGGGGGGCACAGATACGCAGTATTTT
J gene: TRBJ2-1; D gene: -; clone size: -; V gene: TRBV9; CDR3 protein: CASSVDVFSEQFF; CDR3 DNA: TGTGCCAGCAGCGTAGATGTATTCTCTGAGCAGTTCTTC
J gene: TRBJ2-7; D gene: -; clone size: many; V gene: TRBV29-1; CDR3 protein: CSVGVSYEQYF; CDR3 DNA: TGCAGCGTTGGCGTATCCTACGAGCAGTACTTC
J gene: TRBJ2-1; D gene: -; clone size: many; V gene: TRBV6-2/TRBV6-3; CDR3 protein: CASSYPTGGLDNEQFF; CDR3 DNA: TGTGCCAGCAGTTACCCGACAGGAGGTTTAGACAATGAGCAGTTCTTC
J gene: TRBJ2-3; D gene: TRBD2; clone size: many; V gene: TRBV24-1; CDR3 protein: CATSDRLAGSTDTQYF; CDR3 DNA: TGTGCCACCAGTGACAGACTAGCGGGAAGCACAGATACGCAGTATTTT
J gene: TRBJ2-7; D gene: TRBD2; clone size: few; V gene: TRBV20-1; CDR3 protein: CSAKGSGDHYEQYF; CDR3 DNA: TGCAGTGCTAAAGGTAGCGGGGATCACTACGAGCAGTACTTC
J gene: TRBJ2-2; D gene: -; clone size: -; V gene: TRBV11-2; CDR3 protein: CASSLPMGRTGELFF; CDR3 DNA: TGTGCCAGCAGCTTGCCCATGGGCAGGACCGGGGAGCTGTTTTTT
J gene: TRBJ2-7; D gene: -; clone size: few; V gene: TRBV2; CDR3 protein: CASSLATEQYF; CDR3 DNA: TGTGCCAGCAGTCTGGCGACCGAGCAGTACTTC
J gene: TRBJ1-6; D gene: -; clone size: many; V gene: TRBV12-3/TRBV12-4; CDR3 protein: CASSLQGNSPLHF; CDR3 DNA: TGTGCCAGCAGTTTACAGGGTAATTCACCCCTCCACTTT
J gene: TRBJ1-1; D gene: TRBD1; clone size: few; V gene: TRBV29-1; CDR3 protein: CSVDGQGAITEAFF; CDR3 DNA: TGCAGCGTTGATGGACAGGGGGCGATCACTGAAGCTTTCTTT
J gene: TRBJ2-2; D gene: TRBD1; clone size: many; V gene: TRBV29-1; CDR3 protein: CSVGTVGTGELFF; CDR3 DNA: TGCAGCGTGGGGACAGTGGGGACCGGGGAGCTGTTTTTT
J gene: TRBJ2-3; D gene: TRBD2; clone size: few; V gene: TRBV7-3; CDR3 protein: CASSLAGGPTDTQYF; CDR3 DNA: TGTGCCAGCAGCTTAGCGGGGGGCCCCACAGATACGCAGTATTTT
J gene: TRBJ1-1; D gene: -; clone size: few; V gene: TRBV10-3; CDR3 protein: CAIRSQSRPNMNTEAFF; CDR3 DNA: TGTGCCATCAGGAGCCAGTCGAGACCAAACATGAACACTGAAGCTTTCTTT
J gene: TRBJ2-1; D gene: -; clone size: many; V gene: TRBV24-1; CDR3 protein: CATSDATAPSYNEQFF; CDR3 DNA: TGTGCCACCAGTGATGCTACGGCGCCCTCCTACAATGAGCAGTTCTTC
J gene: TRBJ1-2; D gene: -; clone size: many; V gene: TRBV11-2; CDR3 protein: CASSGGSRNYGYTF; CDR3 DNA: TGTGCCAGCAGCGGAGGGTCGCGTAACTATGGCTACACCTTC